These T cell receptor beta chains were read from a single sample in a study of blood T cell repertoires in COVID-19. Method: immunoSEQ multiplex PCR; TCRdb's copy keeps in-frame clones and lacks some. The sample lists around 220,000 clones; roughly 89% were seen once. Material for sequencing was PBMCs or T cells enriched from blood (not recorded which). These receptors all come from a man aged 25-45 years who had been exposed to COVID-19. Both conserved end residues are part of each CDR3. Fields, in order: J gene, V gene, CDR3 protein.

TRBJ2-2	TRBV29-1	CSVRTSGGHANTGELFF
TRBJ1-6	TRBV3-1/TRBV3-2	CASSPNAGTGSNSPLHF
TRBJ1-1	TRBV7-8	CASSLTGNPRTEAFF
TRBJ2-2	TRBV5-1	CASSPPGGASALTGELFF
TRBJ2-1	TRBV6-1	CASSELGGWYNEQFF
TRBJ1-1	TRBV27	CASSFPGGTEAFF
TRBJ1-2	TRBV4-1	CASSAGDRGYTF
TRBJ2-7	TRBV6-5	CASRQGLIKQGEQYF
TRBJ1-2	TRBV14	CASSQGGGNYGYTF
TRBJ1-6	TRBV6-2/TRBV6-3	CAGSETESGAISPLHF
TRBJ1-1	TRBV12-3/TRBV12-4	CASTREGGPEAFF
TRBJ1-6	TRBV30	CAWRTGGVSPLHF
TRBJ2-7	TRBV5-4	CASSLLTGSTEQYF
TRBJ2-3	TRBV12-3/TRBV12-4	CASSAQGATHF
TRBJ1-5	TRBV3-1/TRBV3-2	CASSRVINQPQHF
TRBJ2-2	TRBV30	CAWSVGAVNTGELFF
TRBJ1-2	TRBV7-9	CASSANSQSGYTF
TRBJ2-7	TRBV6-6	CASRLAGGPYEQYF
TRBJ1-3	TRBV9	CASSEGGLGNTIYF
TRBJ1-2	TRBV15	CATSSPQGLHGYTF
TRBJ1-2	TRBV4-2	CASSQDSNYGYTF
TRBJ1-4	TRBV4-3	CASSLLGQGSNEKLFF
TRBJ1-5	TRBV19	CASDRDRAQPQHF
TRBJ1-5	TRBV30	CAWSVTGSTQPQHF
TRBJ1-3	TRBV18	CASSEQGALHGNTIYF
TRBJ2-5	TRBV5-4	CASSPYQETQYF
TRBJ1-1	TRBV3-1/TRBV3-2	CASSQEAGRTGGAFF
TRBJ1-2	TRBV5-5	CASSLLSVDGYTF
TRBJ1-2	TRBV20-1	CSASRLDTDSSGYTF
TRBJ2-7	TRBV11-2	CASSQGTRTYEQYF
TRBJ1-1	TRBV27	CASSSWEVAEAFF
TRBJ2-1	TRBV5-1	CASSLAAGTSDHEQFF
TRBJ1-5	TRBV6-5	CASRGHPNQPQHF
TRBJ1-1	TRBV11-2	CASSLKGAVEAFF
TRBJ1-4	TRBV5-4	CASSFTGLEEEKLFF
TRBJ2-1	TRBV3-1/TRBV3-2	CASRQSFRYNEQFF
TRBJ2-3	TRBV7-3	CASSVGGPTDTQYF
TRBJ1-6	TRBV6-1	CASSESRPGRRSPLHF
TRBJ2-3	TRBV7-9	CASSSPLAEDTQYF
TRBJ2-3	TRBV29-1	CSVKDRLGARADTQYF
TRBJ2-1	TRBV6-5	CASSQSSVGYNEQFF
TRBJ1-5	TRBV12-3/TRBV12-4	CASSKQGNQPQHF